The sequence of this T cell receptor (beta chain) was determined in a study of OX40 agonist ivuxolimab in advanced cancers. About the research overall: People who had prior anti-PD-1, anti-PD-L1 or anti-CTLA-4 therapy could take part, and around 40% had some.

V was pared by 6 bases and J by 9 bases, with 9 bases of the junction left unmatched. The germline V gene has CDR1 MNHNS and CDR2 SASEGT. CDR3 size: 15 residues. The data were produced by immunoSEQ multiplex PCR, yet TCRdb's version contains in-frame clones alone and is incomplete. The repertoire holds some 25,000 clones, roughly 73% seen once, with under 20% in the top ten. The V gene is TRBV6-1, the J gene TRBJ1-5; TRBD1 matches at 12 bases. The material was CD4+ or CD8+ T cells sorted from blood, obtained in a trial of the OX40 agonist ivuxolimab. This clonotype was sampled from an adult with an advanced solid tumor such as melanoma, head and neck, liver or kidney cancer. The CDR3 reads CASSGGTGGIGPQHF. The CDR3 nucleotides read TGTGCCAGCAGCGGGGGGACAGGGGGCATAGGGCCCCAGCATTTT.